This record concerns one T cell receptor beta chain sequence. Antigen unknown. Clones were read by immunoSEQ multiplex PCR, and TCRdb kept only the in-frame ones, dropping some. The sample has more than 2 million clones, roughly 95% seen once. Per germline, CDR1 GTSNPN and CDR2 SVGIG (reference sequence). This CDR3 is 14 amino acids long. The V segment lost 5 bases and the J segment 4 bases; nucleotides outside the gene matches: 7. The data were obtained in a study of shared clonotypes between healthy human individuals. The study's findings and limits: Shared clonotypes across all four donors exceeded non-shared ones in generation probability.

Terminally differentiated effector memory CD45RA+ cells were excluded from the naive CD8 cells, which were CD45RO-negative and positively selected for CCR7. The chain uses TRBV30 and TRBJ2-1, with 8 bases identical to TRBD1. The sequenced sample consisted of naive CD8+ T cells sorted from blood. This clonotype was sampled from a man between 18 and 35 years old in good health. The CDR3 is CAWWPGTGYNEQFF. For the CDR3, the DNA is TGTGCCTGGTGGCCCGGGACAGGTTACAATGAGCAGTTCTTC.